This TCR beta chain was sequenced for a study of CD8 T cells in Susac syndrome. About the study: The Susac syndrome patients were therapy-naive, on corticosteroids, or on intravenous immunoglobulin alone at blood draw. Findings and limits, study-wide: Total CD8+ and CD8+ TEMRA repertoires contained roughly 17 and five Susac-specific public clones, respectively.

With random hexamers, reverse transcription was performed on roughly 0.5 to 1 ug of RNA. Coverage of TCR beta CDR3 amplification by immunoSEQ multiplex PCR extended to 54 Vbeta and 13 Jbeta. TCRdb reanalysed the immunoSEQ multiplex PCR reads using MiXCR and keeps one entry per CDR3 protein. The sample records 100,000 to 150,000 distinct CDR3 sequences, around 94% being singletons. In germline, CDR1 is LNHDA, CDR2 SQIVND (reference sequence). This CDR3 is 19 amino acids long. V lost 3 bases and J lost 0; bases outside the gene matches: 8. Notes on this clonotype: Its antigen remains unknown.

CD8+ and CD4+ T cells circulating in blood were sequenced for TCR beta. This sequence joins TRBV19 and TRBJ2-2, with 12 bases identical to TRBD1. Sequences were obtained from CD8+ T cells from PBMCs. This TCR was sampled from a human donor with Susac syndrome. CDR3 region: CASSIGTGGVQSNTGELFF. The CDR3 nucleotides read TGTGCCAGTAGTATCGGGACAGGGGGCGTCCAGTCGAACACCGGGGAGCTGTTTTTT.